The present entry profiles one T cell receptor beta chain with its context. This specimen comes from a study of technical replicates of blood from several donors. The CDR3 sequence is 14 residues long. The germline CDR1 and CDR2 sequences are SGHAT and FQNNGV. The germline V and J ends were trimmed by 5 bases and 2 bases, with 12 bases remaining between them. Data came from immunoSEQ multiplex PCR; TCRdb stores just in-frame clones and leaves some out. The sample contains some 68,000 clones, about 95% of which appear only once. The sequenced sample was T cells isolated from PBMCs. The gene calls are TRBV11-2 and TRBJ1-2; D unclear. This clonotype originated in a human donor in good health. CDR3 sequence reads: CASSLGPTNYGYTF. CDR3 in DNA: TGTGCCAGCAGCCTGGGCCCGACAAACTATGGCTACACCTTC.